Here is one T cell receptor beta chain with its context. Sequencing was performed with immunoSEQ multiplex PCR; in TCRdb, only in-frame clones are kept and a portion is missing. The sample has fewer than 85,000 clones, approximately 92% seen once. This record belongs to a study of T cell changes during pregnancy in multiple sclerosis. The V gene end was trimmed by 2 bases and the J gene end by 2 bases; junction bases not matched to a gene: 8. The length of the CDR3 is 17 residues. Germline-derived CDR1 and CDR2 are SGHRS and YFSETQ. This clonotype was obtained from a female donor with multiple sclerosis, enrolled in a pregnancy study. The sequencing used peripheral blood, collected before pregnancy. V is TRBV5-1 and J is TRBJ2-3; 10 nucleotides match TRBD2. The CDR3 DNA follows: TGCGCCAGCAGCTTACGGGTAGCGGGAGGTACCACAGATACGCAGTATTTT. Amino acids: CASSLRVAGGTTDTQYF.